Each of the 26 T cell receptor beta chains below was sequenced from the same sample in a study of shared T cell receptors in the human thymus. Produced via immunoSEQ multiplex PCR; TCRdb's table is partial and in-frame only. Altogether roughly 660,000 clones are present, around nine tenths being singletons, with the ten largest covering approximately 0.01%. The sample was also reused in another study, on human thymus T cells.

Sequences were obtained from thymocytes. The source is a boy in the first two years of life with a congenital heart defect.

The V call is TRBV4-3, the J call TRBJ2-1; 8 positions match TRBD2. V shed 2 bases, J shed 2 bases, and the junction held 11 bases outside the gene matches. The CDR3 contains 18 residues. Germline V gene data show CDR1 as LGHNA and CDR2 as YSLEER. CDR3 bases: TGCGCCAGCAGCCAAAGTAGCGGGGCAGGGATCCCCTACAATGAGCAGTTCTTC. Its translation is CASSQSSGAGIPYNEQFF.

This sequence joins TRBV19 and TRBJ1-4; the D is unclear. V gave up 6 bases and J gave up 7 bases, with 12 bases separating them. Germline V gives CDR1 LNHDA, CDR2 SQIVND (reference sequence). CDR3 size: 13 residues. Written as DNA, the CDR3 is TGTGCCAGTAGAAACAGAGAGGGTGAAAAACTGTTTTTT. Protein: CASRNREGEKLFF.

The genes are TRBV4-3 and TRBJ2-3; 8 bases fit TRBD2. The V segment lost 1 base and the J segment 2 bases; nucleotides outside the gene matches: 8. The CDR3 spans 17 residues. In germline, CDR1 is LGHNA, CDR2 YSLEER. This chain's CDR3 is CASSQGGRGGVTDTQYF. In DNA, the CDR3 is TGCGCCAGCAGCCAAGGAGGTCGGGGGGGAGTCACAGATACGCAGTATTTT.

The chain couples TRBV29-1 to TRBJ2-5; 10 bases agree with TRBD2. With the DNA end fitting TRBJ2-7 better, the J assignment may be wrong. Looked up from germline, CDR1 is SQVTM and CDR2 is ANQGSEA. This CDR3 contains 18 residues. The DNA of the CDR3 is TGCAGCGTTGAGTTAGCTAGCGGGAGAGGGAGAGGGGTCTACGAGCAGTACTTC. It specifies CSVELASGRGRGVYEQYF.

The J gene is TRBJ2-7, the V gene TRBV28; 11 bases align to TRBD2. With 6 bases clipped from V and 4 bases from J, the junction kept 11 bases outside the gene matches. Germline V gene sequence: CDR1 MDHEN, CDR2 SYDVKM. CDR3 length: 16 residues. The CDR3 bases are TGTGCCAGCAGGCAGACTAGCGGGATACTCCAATACGAGCAGTACTTC. It is translated as CASRQTSGILQYEQYF.

The chain combines TRBV6-5 with TRBJ2-7; D possibly corresponds to TRBD2 (5 bases). CDR3 length: 16 residues. Germline V CDR1 and CDR2: MNHEY, SVGAGI. Trimming left V 0 bases short and J 0 bases short, with 12 bases between. The CDR3 reads CASSYSGGWSSYEQYF. CDR3 in DNA: TGTGCCAGCAGTTACTCGGGCGGGTGGAGCTCCTACGAGCAGTACTTC.

The genes are TRBV23-1 and TRBJ2-7, with 13 bases identical to TRBD2. TRBV23-1 is annotated as an ORF whose role is uncertain. The CDR3 is 17 residues long. The V gene end was trimmed by 5 bases and the J gene end by 4 bases; junction bases not matched to a gene: 11. CDR3 residues: CASSTSGRVANLYEQYF. CDR3 in DNA: TGCGCCAGCAGTACTAGCGGGAGGGTGGCTAATTTGTACGAGCAGTACTTC.

The chain links TRBV30 to TRBJ2-1, with 8 bases fitting TRBD2. Germline V gene sequence: CDR1 GTSNPN, CDR2 SVGIG (reference sequence). The CDR3 extends over 16 amino acids. Losses at the gene ends were 1 base for V and 5 bases for J; bases not matched to a gene: 10. The CDR3 reads CAWSARGSGANNEQFF. CDR3 DNA: TGTGCCTGGAGTGCTCGGGGTAGCGGGGCTAACAATGAGCAGTTCTTC.

J is TRBJ2-7 and V is TRBV7-9; 10 nucleotides match TRBD2. Germline CDR1 SEHNR, CDR2 FQNEAQ (reference sequence). Trimming removed 5 bases from V and 4 bases from J; junction bases left unmatched: 11. The CDR3 runs to 16 residues. The chain's CDR3 is CASSPWTSGAEYEQYF. The CDR3 DNA sequence: TGTGCCAGCAGCCCGTGGACTAGCGGAGCGGAATACGAGCAGTACTTC.

The CDR3 region is CASSLKEQRSSYEQYF. CDR3 nucleotide sequence: TGTGCCAGCAGCTTAAAAGAGCAGAGGAGCTCCTACGAGCAGTACTTC. The chain is built from TRBV11-1 and TRBJ2-7; D ambiguous. This CDR3 has 16 residues. CDR1 SGHAT and CDR2 FQDESV come from the germline V gene (reference sequence). V lost 2 bases and J 0 bases, leaving 14 bases between the germline ends.

The chain carries TRBV28 and TRBJ2-3, with D possibly being TRBD1 (5 bases). This CDR3 is built from 15 residues. V was shortened by 7 bases and J by 5 bases, with 19 bases between the two germline ends. Germline V CDR1 and CDR2: MDHEN, SYDVKM. The CDR3 DNA is TGTGCCAGCAACATAGGAACAGGCGTTGAAGATACGCAGTATTTT. It codes for CASNIGTGVEDTQYF. Complete variable domain (other parts from reference TRBV28 and TRBJ2-3): DVKVTQSSRYLVKRTGEKVFLECVQDMDHENMFWYRQDPGLGLRLIYFSYDVKMKEKGDIPEGYSVSREKKERFSLILESASTNQTSMYLCASNIGTGVEDTQYFGPGTRLTVL.

The chain combines TRBV7-9 with TRBJ2-1; D is unclear. The CDR3 length is 12 residues. Trimming cost V 5 bases and J 8 bases, with 10 bases left between them. Germline CDR1 is SEHNR and CDR2 is FQNEAQ (reference sequence). CDR3 DNA: TGTGCCAGCAGCCACCTATATGATGAGCAGTTCTTC. This encodes CASSHLYDEQFF.

The rearrangement links TRBV28 to TRBJ2-3; 10 nucleotides align to TRBD2. CDR3 size: 17 residues. Germline trimming cut 7 bases from V and 2 bases from J; bases unmatched to any gene: 12. CDR1 is MDHEN and CDR2 is SYDVKM in the germline V gene. CDR3 sequence: CASTLRVLAGTTDTQYF. CDR3 coding DNA: TGTGCCAGCACTCTAAGGGTACTAGCGGGGACCACAGATACGCAGTATTTT.

The V gene is TRBV6-1, the J gene TRBJ1-5; D is uncertain. Germline loops: CDR1 MNHNS, CDR2 SASEGT. The ends were cut back, 3 bases at V and 6 bases at J, with 9 bases in the middle. The CDR3 extends over 13 amino acids. The CDR3: CASSDPGIQPQHF. The CDR3 nucleotides are TGTGCCAGCAGTGACCCGGGTATTCAGCCCCAGCATTTT.

This clone occurred once. The gene calls are TRBV19 and TRBJ1-2; D not certain. Germline CDR1 is LNHDA and CDR2 is SQIVND (reference sequence). The V and J ends lost 2 bases and 4 bases respectively, with 8 bases between them. The CDR3 has 13 amino acids. The CDR3 sequence: CASSIKPGYGYTF. The CDR3 coding sequence is TGTGCCAGTAGTATAAAGCCAGGCTATGGCTACACCTTC.

The rearrangement uses TRBV9 and TRBJ2-3, with a weak D call TRBD2 (6 bases). The V gene's germline CDR1 is SGDLS and CDR2 YYNGEE. V lost 4 bases, J lost 4 bases, and 19 bases lay in between. This CDR3 spans 16 amino acids. CDR3 sequence (DNA): TGTGCCAGCAGCTCGTTTGGCGGGATGAGACCAGATACGCAGTATTTT. Its translation is CASSSFGGMRPDTQYF.

The DNA for the CDR3 is TGTGCCAGTAGTATAATGGGGAGGGGAGAGACCCAGTACTTC. Protein: CASSIMGRGETQYF. V is TRBV19 and J is TRBJ2-5, with 7 bases matching TRBD2. CDR1 and CDR2 (germline): LNHDA, SQIVND (reference sequence). The CDR3 loop spans 14 amino acids. Trimming removed 2 bases from V and 4 bases from J; junction bases left unmatched: 4.

This chain uses TRBV7-2 with TRBJ2-3, with 10 bases aligning to TRBD1. The CDR3 extends over 16 amino acids. Germline trimming cut 6 bases from V and 2 bases from J; bases unmatched to any gene: 8. Germline values: CDR1 SGHTA, CDR2 FQGNSA. The CDR3 loop reads CASRPTGTGDTDTQYF. CDR3 nucleotide sequence: TGTGCCAGCAGACCGACCGGGACAGGGGACACAGATACGCAGTATTTT.

In this sample, this clone turned up once. The V call is TRBV11-2, the J call TRBJ2-7, with 9 bases identical to TRBD1. From germline, CDR1 is SGHAT and CDR2 FQNNGV. V lost 5 bases, J lost 2 bases, and 7 bases stayed unmatched. This CDR3 has 15 residues. CDR3 loop: CASSLPRDRAYEQYF. CDR3 bases: TGTGCCAGCAGCCTCCCCAGGGACAGGGCCTACGAGCAGTACTTC. Based on the CDR3 plus reference TRBV11-2 and TRBJ2-7, the full variable domain is EAGVAQSPRYKIIEKRQSVAFWCNPISGHATLYWYQQILGQGPKLLIQFQNNGVVDDSQLPKDRFSAERLKGVDSTLKIQPAKLEDSAVYLCASSLPRDRAYEQYFGPGTRLTVT.

This chain uses TRBV6-1 with TRBJ2-5; 9 nucleotides agree with TRBD1. The CDR3 extends over 14 amino acids. V gave up 6 bases and J gave up 1 base; unmatched junction bases: 3. Germline loops: CDR1 MNHNS, CDR2 SASEGT. CDR3 protein: CASRRTGAQETQYF. Here the CDR3 DNA reads TGTGCCAGCAGAAGGACAGGGGCCCAAGAGACCCAGTACTTC.

The chain carries TRBV11-2 and TRBJ1-5; perhaps TRBD1 as D (5 bases). CDR3 length: 13 residues. V was pared by 3 bases and J by 8 bases, with 11 bases between. CDR1 is SGHAT, CDR2 FQNNGV, per germline. The CDR3 DNA sequence: TGTGCCAGCAGCTTTGGGGCCAAGGAGCCCCAGCATTTT. As protein: CASSFGAKEPQHF. The entire variable domain, with the rest obtained from reference TRBV11-2 and TRBJ1-5, is as follows: EAGVAQSPRYKIIEKRQSVAFWCNPISGHATLYWYQQILGQGPKLLIQFQNNGVVDDSQLPKDRFSAERLKGVDSTLKIQPAKLEDSAVYLCASSFGAKEPQHFGDGTRLSIL.

This chain joins TRBV7-9 and TRBJ1-2; TRBD1 matches at 9 bases. J was trimmed by 7 bases and V by 5 bases; bases with no gene match: 8. CDR3 length equals 14 residues. CDR1 SEHNR and CDR2 FQNEAQ come from the germline V gene (reference sequence). This chain's CDR3 is CASSPGTGPAGYTF. CDR3 nucleotide sequence: TGTGCCAGCAGCCCAGGGACAGGGCCGGCTGGCTACACCTTC.

This rearrangement joins TRBV2 to TRBJ1-1, with a tentative D call TRBD1 (5 bases). The ends were cut back, 5 bases at V and 0 bases at J, with 16 bases in the middle. Per the germline V gene, CDR1 is SNHLY and CDR2 is FYNNEI. The CDR3 has 16 residues. The CDR3 DNA reads TGTGCCAGCAGTAAGGGGCCAGGAGTTATGAACACTGAAGCTTTCTTT. Its protein product is CASSKGPGVMNTEAFF.

Comment on this clone: Distinct nucleotide sequences in the sample also encode this CDR3. The V gene is TRBV27, the J gene TRBJ2-7, with D perhaps matching TRBD2 (5 bases). This CDR3 has 13 residues. CDR1 is MNHEY, CDR2 SMNVEV, per germline (reference sequence). V lost 2 bases and J 3 bases, leaving 8 bases between the germline ends. The CDR3 reads CASSLRGSYEQYF. The DNA for the CDR3 is TGTGCCAGCAGTTTACGTGGGAGCTACGAGCAGTACTTC.

The chain combines TRBV18 with TRBJ2-2; no reliable D call. Germline V CDR1 and CDR2: KGHSH, LQKENI. The CDR3 sequence is 14 residues long. Trimming removed 1 base from V and 4 bases from J, with 7 bases in between. The CDR3 region is CASSPLESTGELFF. CDR3 DNA sequence: TGTGCCAGCTCACCACTAGAAAGCACCGGGGAGCTGTTTTTT. The full variable domain, its missing parts supplied by reference TRBV18 and TRBJ2-2, is NAGVMQNPRHLVRRRGQEARLRCSPMKGHSHVYWYRQLPEEGLKFMVYLQKENIIDESGMPKERFSAEFPKEGPSILRIQQVVRGDSAAYFCASSPLESTGELFFGEGSRLTVL.

This clone was detected only once. This chain links TRBV27 with TRBJ2-7, with 9 nucleotides matching TRBD1. This CDR3 is built from 15 residues. CDR1 is MNHEY, CDR2 SMNVEV, per germline (reference sequence). The trim removed 3 bases at V and 0 bases at J, leaving 3 bases unmatched. The CDR3 loop reads CASSFGTGNSYEQYF. The CDR3 bases are TGTGCCAGCAGTTTTGGGACAGGGAACTCCTACGAGCAGTACTTC.